The TCR beta chain described here comes from a study of cytomegalovirus exposure and HLA in healthy donors. The study, taken as a whole, reports: Researchers counted over 150 TCR beta chains as cytomegalovirus-associated. It was taken for granted in presence/absence analyses that sequencing depth across donors was roughly uniform. Generally TCR sequences proved uncommon, though certain public TCRs appeared in numerous donors.

Germline CDR1 is MNHNS and CDR2 is SASEGT. With 7 bases removed from V and 3 bases from J, the gap between germline ends came to 7 bases. CDR3 length: 11 residues. Healthy bone marrow donors made up the donors. Comments on this clone: Its target is unknown.

In the PCR, 60 Vbeta and 13 Jbeta primers were used. Sequenced by immunoSEQ multiplex PCR; TCRdb stores in-frame clones only, minus some. This table has 200,000 to 250,000 clones, 60% to 80% appearing once. The rearrangement links TRBV6-1 to TRBJ2-7; D gene uncertain. Sequencing was performed on PBMCs. The clonotype was recovered from a woman aged 25 to 39 in good health and CMV-seronegative. CDR3 amino acids: CASKLNYEQYF. The CDR3 DNA sequence: TGTGCCAGCAAGCTAAACTACGAGCAGTACTTC.